This T cell receptor beta chain was identified during a study of shared clonotypes between healthy human individuals. Measured with immunoSEQ multiplex PCR; TCRdb has only the in-frame clones, and not every one. The top ten clones hold more than 9% of a sample with roughly 170,000 clones, 66% of them seen once. This CDR3 region has 13 residues. V gave up 4 bases and J gave up 2 bases; unmatched junction bases: 1. CDR1 and CDR2 (germline): MNHNY, SVGAGI (reference sequence). General observations from the study: It was the non-shared clonotypes that had lower generation probabilities than clonotypes shared by all four donors.

Regarding this clone: The target antigen is unknown.

This clonotype was sampled from a man under 40 in good health. The chain carries TRBV6-6 and TRBJ2-7; 8 nucleotides align to TRBD1. Input material: memory CD4+ T cells sorted from blood. Subset given: CD45RA-negative fraction. This chain's CDR3 is CASSLDRAYEQYF. For the CDR3, the DNA is TGTGCCAGCAGTTTGGACAGGGCCTACGAGCAGTACTTC.